One sample yielded the 13 T cell receptor beta chains listed below, sequenced in a study of blood T cell repertoires in COVID-19. Generated by immunoSEQ multiplex PCR, the TCRdb table keeps only in-frame clones and is missing some. The sample has a few hundred thousand clones, 84% seen once; the top ten hold approximately 6.5%. What was sequenced was PBMCs or T cells enriched from blood (not recorded which). Receptor source: a woman aged 40-49 years who had recovered from COVID-19.

This chain joins TRBV18 and TRBJ1-1; D unclear. Germline CDR1 KGHSH, CDR2 LQKENI. CDR3 length: 14 residues. Trimming stripped 1 base from V and 0 bases from J, with 6 bases between. As DNA, the CDR3 is TGTGCCAGCTCACCACGGGGAGTGAACACTGAAGCTTTCTTT. Translation gives CASSPRGVNTEAFF.

There are a few counts of this clone. Other DNA variants within this sample encode the same CDR3. The genes are TRBV5-6 and TRBJ2-3; 8 bases agree with TRBD2. The V segment lost 0 bases and the J segment 3 bases; nucleotides outside the gene matches: 6. The germline gives CDR1 SGHDT, CDR2 YYEEEE. The CDR3 loop spans 16 amino acids. The DNA for the CDR3 is TGTGCCAGCAGCTTGGTAAGCGGGAGTGGAACAGATACGCAGTATTTT. Its protein product is CASSLVSGSGTDTQYF.

This clone was detected many times. This chain uses TRBV4-2 with TRBJ2-3; D is uncertain. Germline V gene sequence: CDR1 LGHNA, CDR2 YNFKEQ. Trimming cost V 0 bases and J 5 bases, with 9 bases left between them. This CDR3 spans 14 amino acids. CDR3 amino acids: CASSQELTVDTQYF. DNA of the CDR3: TGTGCCAGCAGCCAAGAGCTAACCGTAGATACGCAGTATTTT.

The chain uses TRBV11-3 and TRBJ2-2; D unclear. CDR3 length: 17 amino acids. V gave up 4 bases and J gave up 3 bases, with 18 bases separating them. Germline V gene sequence: CDR1 SGHNT, CDR2 YENEEA. CDR3 in amino acids: CASSSSRWSEYTGELFF. Written as DNA, the CDR3 is TGTGCCAGCAGCTCCTCTAGATGGTCGGAGTACACCGGGGAGCTGTTTTTT.

The chain carries TRBV6-5 and TRBJ1-1; 7 bases align to TRBD1. V gave up 2 bases and J gave up 5 bases; unmatched junction bases: 5. This CDR3 region has 14 residues. Germline V CDR1 and CDR2: MNHEY, SVGAGI. In DNA form, the CDR3 reads TGTGCCAGCAGTTACAGGGGGCGTTTTACTGAAGCTTTCTTT. Residues: CASSYRGRFTEAFF.

The chain recombines TRBV29-1 with TRBJ2-3; D not resolved. The CDR3 sequence is 13 residues long. Trimming took 6 bases from V and 0 from J, leaving 10 bases between them. Germline lookup yields CDR1 SQVTM and CDR2 ANQGSEA. The CDR3 is CSVGTTSTDTQYF. In DNA, the CDR3 is TGCAGCGTCGGTACTACTAGCACAGATACGCAGTATTTT.

The chain links TRBV6-5 to TRBJ1-5, with 7 bases that match TRBD1. The CDR3 runs to 14 residues. CDR1 and CDR2 (germline): MNHEY, SVGAGI. V lost 6 bases and J lost 7; bases outside the gene matches: 9. Here the CDR3 DNA reads TGTGCCAGCAGGGCCGACAGGGTAAGGCAGCCCCAGCATTTT. This translates into CASRADRVRQPQHF.

The table lists this clone with a count of one. The chain uses TRBV29-1 and TRBJ1-2; tentatively, D is TRBD1 (6 bases). V was trimmed by 7 bases and J by 1 base, leaving 19 bases between them. This CDR3 has 15 amino acids. CDR1 SQVTM and CDR2 ANQGSEA come from the germline V gene. This CDR3 reads CSAPAGAPINYGYTF. DNA for the CDR3: TGCAGCGCCCCTGCGGGGGCTCCAATTAACTATGGCTACACCTTC.

The chain carries TRBV2 and TRBJ1-5, with TRBD1 as a possible D gene (6 bases). CDR3 size: 13 residues. Trimming left V 6 bases short and J 3 bases short, with 9 bases between. Germline V gives CDR1 SNHLY, CDR2 FYNNEI. CDR3 nucleotide sequence: TGTGCCAGCAGCGGACAGATCAATCAGCCCCAGCATTTT. This gives the protein CASSGQINQPQHF.

The chain has TRBV19 and TRBJ2-3; D call uncertain. Trimming took 4 bases from V and 6 from J, leaving 11 bases between them. Germline CDR1 reads LNHDA; CDR2 reads SQIVND (reference sequence). The CDR3 has 13 residues. DNA for the CDR3: TGTGCCAGTAGTAAAACCCCAGTGGATACGCAGTATTTT. Residues: CASSKTPVDTQYF.

The rearrangement uses TRBV16 and TRBJ1-2; D ambiguous. Germline CDR1 and CDR2: KGHSY and FQNENV. Deletions cut 4 bases from V and 6 bases from J, with 9 bases between. The CDR3 totals 12 residues. CDR3 DNA: TGTGCCAGCAGCCCCCTTAAAAATGGCTACACCTTC. Amino acids: CASSPLKNGYTF.

The gene calls are TRBV7-2 and TRBJ2-1, with 14 nucleotides matching TRBD2. V lost 3 bases and J lost 4; bases outside the gene matches: 5. This CDR3 region has 17 residues. CDR1 is SGHTA, CDR2 FQGNSA, per germline. Here the CDR3 reads CASSFSGTSGSYNEQFF. CDR3 in DNA: TGTGCCAGCAGCTTCTCCGGGACTAGCGGGAGTTACAATGAGCAGTTCTTC.

This clone was seen only a few times. The gene calls are TRBV6-6 and TRBJ2-7; 7 positions match TRBD1. The CDR3 has 14 amino acids. After removal of 4 bases from V and 1 base from J, the junction contained 4 bases not matched to a gene. Germline V gene sequence: CDR1 MNHNY, CDR2 SVGAGI (reference sequence). The CDR3 DNA follows: TGTGCCAGCAGTTCCTCGACAGGGTCCTACGAGCAGTACTTC. This translates into CASSSSTGSYEQYF.